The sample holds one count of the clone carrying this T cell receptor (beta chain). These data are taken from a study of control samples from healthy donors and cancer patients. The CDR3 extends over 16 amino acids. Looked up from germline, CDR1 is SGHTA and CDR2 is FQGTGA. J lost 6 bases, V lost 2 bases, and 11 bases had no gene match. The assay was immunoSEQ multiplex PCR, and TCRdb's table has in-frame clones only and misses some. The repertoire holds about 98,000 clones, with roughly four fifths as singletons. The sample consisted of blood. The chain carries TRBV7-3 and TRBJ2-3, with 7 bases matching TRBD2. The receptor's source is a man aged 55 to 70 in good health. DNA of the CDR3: TGTGCCAGCAGCTTAGTGGCCGGGGGGACGCGGGATACGCAGTATTTT. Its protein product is CASSLVAGGTRDTQYF.